This TCR beta chain was sequenced in a study of regulatory T cells in long-lasting Graves disease. Through Arm-PCR of CDR3 regions and iRepertoire HTBI primers, TCR beta libraries were built. Each CDR3 protein is one row after TCRdb ran MiXCR on the multiplex PCR reads. Among fewer than 650,000 distinct CDR3 sequences listed, around 15% were seen once. As concerns this clonotype: Given a much more abundant clone one base away, this may be a read error.

The ends were cut back, 7 bases at V and 5 bases at J, with 9 bases in the middle. The length of the CDR3 is 11 residues. The germline V gene encodes CDR1 SGDLS and CDR2 YYNGEE. Time point meaning: newly diagnosed GD, antithyroid drugs for less than 3 months. The TCR library was prepared using RNA isolated from PBMCs. These data are also associated with another study on T cells in Graves' hyperthyroidism and ophthalmopathy.

The V call is TRBV9, the J call TRBJ1-2; D possibly corresponds to TRBD1 (5 bases). Source: peripheral blood mononuclear cells (PBMCs), taken at new diagnosis, from a patient treated with antithyroid drugs. The source is a woman in her twenties or thirties with Graves disease. Here the CDR3 reads CASWGRYGYTF. The CDR3 nucleotides read TGTGCCAGCTGGGGACGGTATGGCTACACCTTC.